Shown below are 7 T cell receptor beta chains from a single sample sequenced in a study of blood T cell repertoires in COVID-19. Here immunoSEQ multiplex PCR was the method, and the copy in TCRdb shows in-frame clones only, minus some. The top ten hold 4% of the sample, which has about 180,000 clones, around 88% seen once. Sequenced input: peripheral blood. These receptor sequences come from a woman under 40 with acute or convalescent COVID-19.

This chain joins TRBV4-2 and TRBJ2-4; TRBD2 matches at 7 bases. V shed 0 bases and J 4 bases; nucleotides not matched to a gene: 6. Germline V gene lookup returns CDR1 LGHNA and CDR2 YNFKEQ. This CDR3 has 16 amino acids. The CDR3 reads CASSQERGLIKNIQYF. DNA for the CDR3: TGTGCCAGCAGCCAAGAAAGGGGACTAATAAAAAACATTCAGTACTTC.

This chain connects TRBV28 to TRBJ2-7; 8 nucleotides line up with TRBD2. The CDR3 consists of 16 residues. Germline loops: CDR1 MDHEN, CDR2 SYDVKM. V was clipped by 3 bases and J by 0 bases; unmatched bases: 7. CDR3 DNA sequence: TGTGCCAGCAGTTTTACGGGAGGGCAGAGCTCCTACGAGCAGTACTTC. Its protein is CASSFTGGQSSYEQYF.

This chain joins TRBV5-6 and TRBJ2-7; TRBD2 matches at 11 bases. Germline-derived CDR1 and CDR2 are SGHDT and YYEEEE. Unmatched junction bases numbered 4, after V lost 1 base and J lost 1 base. This CDR3 contains 16 residues. As DNA, the CDR3 is TGTGCCAGCAGCTTGACTAGCGGGAGTGGTTCCTACGAGCAGTACTTC. It specifies CASSLTSGSGSYEQYF.

The chain has TRBV28 and TRBJ2-6; TRBD2 aligns across 10 bases. Per the germline V gene, CDR1 is MDHEN and CDR2 is SYDVKM. Trimming removed 10 bases from V and 0 bases from J; junction bases left unmatched: 3. The CDR3 contains 15 residues. For the CDR3, the DNA is TGTGCCATACTAGCGGGACACTCTGGGGCCAACGTCCTGACTTTC. The encoded protein is CAILAGHSGANVLTF.

The rearrangement joins TRBV6-5 to TRBJ1-1, with D unresolved. Germline V gene data show CDR1 as MNHEY and CDR2 as SVGAGI. The CDR3 length is 13 residues. V lost 6 bases and J lost 6, with 14 bases in between. The CDR3 nucleotides read TGTGCCAGCAGATACGGACTTTGGGCTGAAGCTTTCTTT. Translation gives CASRYGLWAEAFF.

This clone was picked up one time. The chain recombines TRBV27 with TRBJ2-5; possible D gene TRBD1, 6 bases. The CDR3 runs to 12 residues. V dropped 8 bases and J dropped 2 bases, with 9 bases sitting between them. Germline CDR1 is MNHEY and CDR2 is SMNVEV (reference sequence). CDR3 region: CASGGGQETQYF. DNA of the CDR3: TGTGCCAGCGGGGGCGGTCAAGAGACCCAGTACTTC.

In its sample, this clone was seen a few times. The chain carries TRBV5-1 and TRBJ1-2; 8 positions agree with TRBD1. The CDR3 has 16 residues. V was pared by 6 bases and J by 4 bases, with 14 bases of the junction left unmatched. CDR1 is SGHRS and CDR2 is YFSETQ in the germline V gene. The CDR3 here is CASMWNAPGTGYGYTF. The DNA of the CDR3 is TGCGCCAGCATGTGGAATGCGCCGGGGACAGGCTATGGCTACACCTTC.